This T cell receptor beta chain came from a study of cytotoxic CD8 clonotypes in ibrutinib-treated CLL. Study overall: Among the patients, 11 presented as relapsed/refractory and roughly 15 as treatment-naive; about 17 showed unmutated IGHV. By median roughly 65 months, approximately twelve had progressed and around 14 stayed remitted; responses had been 2 complete and around 25 partial. Notes on the study in general: A rise in clonality was seen at ibrutinib response, and a fall back toward baseline was seen at progression.

As concerns this clone: Antigen unknown.

Between the trimmed V and J ends, which lost 0 bases and 1 base, there was a span of 3 bases. The CDR3 sequence is 14 residues long. Germline assignment: CDR1 KGHSH and CDR2 LQKENI. Repertoires were generated with immunoSEQ multiplex PCR, while TCRdb's copy carries only in-frame clones and drops some. The sample holds roughly 47,000 clones, about half seen once. Cryopreserved PBMCs provided roughly 2 micrograms of genomic DNA for the TCR beta libraries. The origin of this receptor is a human donor with chronic lymphocytic leukemia. The input for sequencing was PBMCs, taken after 12 months of ibrutinib treatment. This chain connects TRBV18 to TRBJ2-2; D unclear. The CDR3 here is CASSPPKNTGELFF. The CDR3 DNA follows: TGTGCCAGCTCACCACCGAAGAACACCGGGGAGCTGTTTTTT.